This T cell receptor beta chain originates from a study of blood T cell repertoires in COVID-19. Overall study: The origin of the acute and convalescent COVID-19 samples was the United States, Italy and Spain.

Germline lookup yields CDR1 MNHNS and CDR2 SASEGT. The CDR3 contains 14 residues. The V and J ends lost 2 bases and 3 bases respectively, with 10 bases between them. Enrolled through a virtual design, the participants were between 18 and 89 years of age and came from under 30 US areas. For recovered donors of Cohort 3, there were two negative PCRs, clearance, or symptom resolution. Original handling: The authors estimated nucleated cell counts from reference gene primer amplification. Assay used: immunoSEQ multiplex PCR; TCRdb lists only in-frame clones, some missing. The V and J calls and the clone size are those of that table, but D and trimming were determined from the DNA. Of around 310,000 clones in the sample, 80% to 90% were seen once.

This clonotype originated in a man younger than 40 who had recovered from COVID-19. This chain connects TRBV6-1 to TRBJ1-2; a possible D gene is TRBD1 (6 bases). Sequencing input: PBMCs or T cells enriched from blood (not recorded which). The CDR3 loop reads CASSEQTGYYGYTF. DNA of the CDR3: TGTGCCAGCAGTGAACAAACAGGGTACTATGGCTACACCTTC.